This passage covers 5 T cell receptor beta chains from one sample sequenced in a study of blood T cells in healthy people across ages. Alongside a J-beta primer mix, a sample-barcoded 5' primer served in a second PCR lasting roughly 7 to 12 cycles. TCRdb re-called the 5' RACE reads through MiXCR, storing one row per CDR3 protein. The data show 1.5 million to 2 million distinct CDR3 sequences, 28% seen once. Sequences were obtained from blood. These receptor sequences come from a woman aged 25 to 45 in good health.

This clonotype showed up just a few times. The chain uses TRBV28 and TRBJ1-2; 7 nucleotides match TRBD1. This CDR3 spans 14 amino acids. Unmatched junction bases numbered 6, after V lost 2 bases and J lost 6 bases. Germline assignment: CDR1 MDHEN and CDR2 SYDVKM. CDR3 nucleotide sequence: TGTGCCAGCAGTTTAACCGGGACAGAGAATGGCTACACCTTC. The encoded protein is CASSLTGTENGYTF.

This clonotype is a singleton in its sample. CDR3 sequence reads: CASSLVEGRGRNEQFF. CDR3 nucleotides: TGTGCCAGCAGTTTAGTCGAGGGCCGGGGGCGTAATGAGCAGTTCTTC. This chain links TRBV28 with TRBJ2-1; either TRBD1 or TRBD2 may supply D (6 bases each). Looked up from germline, CDR1 is MDHEN and CDR2 is SYDVKM. V lost 2 bases to trimming and J lost 7 bases, with 18 bases between them. This CDR3 has 16 amino acids.

This clonotype was picked up many times. V and J are TRBV12-3 or TRBV12-4 and TRBJ1-2; 9 bases map to TRBD1. The CDR3 has 16 amino acids. With V trimmed by 6 bases and J by 4 bases, 12 bases remained unmatched. In DNA form, the CDR3 reads TGTGCCAGCAGCCCTACCGGGACAGGGAGTTTCTATGGCTACACCTTC. Translating gives CASSPTGTGSFYGYTF.

The rearrangement links TRBV2 to TRBJ2-4; 11 nucleotides agree with TRBD2. This CDR3 region has 15 residues. Germline V gene data show CDR1 as SNHLY and CDR2 as FYNNEI. Losses at the gene ends were 3 bases for V and 7 bases for J; bases not matched to a gene: 5. CDR3: CASSDGSSGGNIQYF. CDR3 DNA: TGTGCCAGCAGTGATGGGTCTAGCGGGGGGAACATTCAGTACTTC.

This clonotype was observed a handful of times. The chain has TRBV5-6 and TRBJ2-1; D is possibly TRBD2 (7 bases). The CDR3 covers 15 residues. Germline V lookup: CDR1 SGHDT, CDR2 YYEEEE. V was clipped by 0 bases and J by 7 bases, with 14 bases between them. The CDR3 spells CASSLVGGGPNEQFF. The CDR3 DNA sequence: TGTGCCAGCAGCTTGGTGGGGGGGGGGCCTAATGAGCAGTTCTTC.